The present T cell receptor beta chain was sequenced within a study of blood T cell repertoires in COVID-19 (dated by TCRdb to 2018 to 2021). About the study as a whole: Samples from collaborators originated in the United States, Italy and Spain and spanned both the acute and convalescent phases of COVID-19. The material from the prospective study consisted of cDNA or gDNA derived from T cells, B-cell-depleted T cells, or PBMCs. Subjects who had been exposed to COVID-19, were actively infected with it, or had recovered from it provided the deeply sampled blood TCRbeta repertoires that made up the dataset. The repertoires were released in a freely available public database intended as a resource for research on the immune response to SARS-CoV-2. The samples were drawn from two sources: the first 160 participants of the ongoing ImmuneRACE study, and 1,200 or so subjects contributed by 6 global collaborators. Sample metadata almost always included a de-identified subject ID, COVID-19 status, age in years and sex. HLA class I and class II types, where available, came from metadata supplied by the sample provider rather than from assay-based typing.

Overall results and qualifications from the work: Clinical and demographic metadata were provided uncurated, with the amount varying by source and participant.

Each collaborating institution followed its own protocols to collect whole blood in K2EDTA tubes. For TCRbeta analysis, collaborators shipped samples as frozen whole blood, isolated PBMCs, or DNA extracted from either of those sample types. Notes on this clone: Its antigen target is currently unknown. Base qualities are not recorded, but no much larger clone differs from it by a single base.

TCRbeta CDR3 regions were amplified from genomic DNA using the immunoSEQ Assay, a bias-controlled multiplex PCR. Per the original workflow: The number of nucleated cells in each sample was estimated from the amplification of reference gene primers within the assay. Sequence reads were collapsed and filtered to measure the absolute abundance of every unique TCRbeta CDR3 rearrangement. Productive Simpson clonality was computed per sample as the square root of Simpson's diversity index over productive rearrangements. TCRdb mirrors the immuneACCESS table, restricted to in-frame sequences. Some clones are absent from its copies; in checked studies, under half trace to an unresolved V gene, and the reason for the others is unknown. D and trimming were read from the DNA, whereas the V and J calls and clone size are those reported in that table. The sample yields 86,000 or so clones; more than 60% were counted once. Of the sample, 11% falls within the top ten clones.

Trimming takes 6 bases off V and 0 bases off J; junction bases not matched to a gene: 8. CDR1 and CDR2 are read off the germline V gene (reference sequence) as LNHDA and SQIVND. The CDR3 contains 15 residues, cysteine and valine counted. Only the CDR3 DNA stays, 45 bases, in frame from base 1. The receptor chain draws on TRBV19 and TRBJ2-7; 7 junctional bases match TRBD1. This receptor was taken from a man aged 70 or older with acute or convalescent COVID-19. The sample was peripheral blood. The DNA is TGTGCCAGTAGGGAGAGGGACAGTGCCTCCTACGAGCAGTACGTC. Translated, this is CASRERDSASYEQYV.